This TCR beta chain was found in a study of a mutant IDH1 vaccine in newly diagnosed glioma. Generated by immunoSEQ multiplex PCR, the TCRdb table keeps only in-frame clones and is missing some. The table records about 45,000 clones, approximately 92% of them present only once. Described time point: week 35, safety follow-up. Each vaccine dose was 300 ug of mutant IDH1 20-mer peptide, with topical imiquimod. This clone was picked up a small number of times. Antigen: not known. V lost 4 bases, J lost 6 bases, and 6 bases stayed unmatched. The length of the CDR3 is 15 residues. Germline V gene sequence: CDR1 SGHNT, CDR2 YENEEA.

This specimen was PBMCs, taken from a glioma patient whose treatment included an IDH1 peptide vaccine. The origin of this receptor is a man aged 45-65 years with glioma. The rearrangement links TRBV11-3 to TRBJ2-2; 9 nucleotides agree with TRBD1. The CDR3 DNA sequence: TGTGCCAGCAGCTCGGGACAGGGTCATGCCGGGGAGCTGTTTTTT. This encodes CASSSGQGHAGELFF.